The 19 T cell receptor beta chains listed next were all sequenced from one sample in a study of shared clonotypes between healthy human individuals. TCRdb's table, derived via immunoSEQ multiplex PCR, lists solely in-frame clones and lacks some. This sample has more than 1.2 million clones, with approximately 98.5% found just once. The material sequenced was naive CD4+ T cells sorted from blood. Subset reported: CD45RA+ positively selected. The receptors here all came from a man between 25 and 39 years old in good health.

This chain connects TRBV9 to TRBJ2-7; perhaps TRBD2 as D (6 bases). Trimming took 4 bases from V and 3 from J, leaving 14 bases between them. Germline V gene lookup returns CDR1 SGDLS and CDR2 YYNGEE. This CDR3 has 14 amino acids. Here the CDR3 reads CASSPPTRDYEQYF. The DNA for the CDR3 is TGTGCCAGCAGCCCACCGACGCGGGACTACGAGCAGTACTTC.

The chain is built from TRBV6-5 and TRBJ2-1; TRBD1 agrees at 7 bases. The germline gives CDR1 MNHEY, CDR2 SVGAGI. V lost 6 bases, J lost 0 bases, and 5 bases stayed unmatched. The CDR3 spans 15 residues. The CDR3 is CASRYRDSSYNEQFF. The CDR3 region has the DNA TGTGCCAGCAGATACCGGGACAGCTCCTACAATGAGCAGTTCTTC.

The chain employs TRBV4-3 and TRBJ1-4; a weak D match, TRBD1 (5 bases). There are 16 residues in the CDR3. Trimming removed 4 bases from V and 4 bases from J, with 16 bases in between. Germline V gene lookup returns CDR1 LGHNA and CDR2 YSLEER. DNA for the CDR3: TGCGCCAGCAGCCCAGGGACGTCAGGGCTTAATGAAAAACTGTTTTTT. It encodes CASSPGTSGLNEKLFF.

The chain is built from TRBV7-9 and TRBJ1-1; possibly TRBD1 for D (5 bases). V was shortened by 0 bases and J by 3 bases, with 8 bases between the two germline ends. This CDR3 spans 14 amino acids. From germline, CDR1 is SEHNR and CDR2 FQNEAQ (reference sequence). In nucleotides, the CDR3 is TGTGCCAGCAGCTTAGCGGGGGAGGACACTGAAGCTTTCTTT. Translation: CASSLAGEDTEAFF.

This chain joins TRBV5-1 and TRBJ2-1; D remains ambiguous. With 1 base removed from V and 1 base from J, the gap between germline ends came to 9 bases. The CDR3 extends over 15 amino acids. Germline CDR1 is SGHRS and CDR2 is YFSETQ. CDR3 nucleotide sequence: TGCGCCAGCAGCTTGTCTGCGGATTCCTACAATGAGCAGTTCTTC. This encodes CASSLSADSYNEQFF.

In the case of this clone: The identical CDR3 is also encoded by other nucleotide sequences in the sample. V is TRBV9 and J is TRBJ2-7; maybe TRBD2 (6 bases). V was shortened by 4 bases and J by 7 bases, with 15 bases between the two germline ends. The CDR3 has 13 amino acids. The germline CDR1 and CDR2 sequences are SGDLS and YYNGEE. For the CDR3, the DNA is TGTGCCAGCAGCCCCGGGACTTTGGGTGAGCAGTACTTC. It is translated as CASSPGTLGEQYF.

This chain joins TRBV19 and TRBJ2-7, with 8 bases that match TRBD1. Losses at the gene ends were 4 bases for V and 1 base for J; bases not matched to a gene: 12. The germline CDR1 and CDR2 sequences are LNHDA and SQIVND (reference sequence). CDR3 length: 17 residues. CDR3 nucleotides: TGTGCCAGTAGTAACCGTAACAGGGGGATCGCGTCCTACGAGCAGTACTTC. It codes for CASSNRNRGIASYEQYF.

The chain carries TRBV5-4 and TRBJ1-2; 8 bases line up with TRBD1. The junction had 13 bases not matched to a gene; V was cut back by 1 base and J by 8 bases. This CDR3 spans 16 amino acids. Germline V gene lookup returns CDR1 SGHNT and CDR2 YYREEE (reference sequence). The CDR3 protein is CASSLPHRQGREGYTF. Written as DNA, the CDR3 is TGTGCCAGCAGCTTGCCTCATAGACAGGGGCGGGAGGGCTACACCTTC.

The chain employs TRBV28 and TRBJ1-5; D might be TRBD1 (5 bases). Germline V gene lookup returns CDR1 MDHEN and CDR2 SYDVKM. CDR3 length equals 16 residues. Trimming took 6 bases from V and 5 from J, leaving 20 bases between them. DNA for the CDR3: TGTGCCAGCAGGCCCAGGGACTGGCTGTGGTATCAGCCCCAGCATTTT. This sequence encodes CASRPRDWLWYQPQHF.

The chain combines TRBV7-9 with TRBJ1-2; unclear D gene. V was shortened by 3 bases and J by 4 bases, with 9 bases between the two germline ends. Looked up from germline, CDR1 is SEHNR and CDR2 is FQNEAQ (reference sequence). The CDR3 is made up of 13 amino acids. The CDR3 reads CASSLVRTYGYTF. DNA for the CDR3: TGTGCCAGCAGCTTGGTTCGGACCTATGGCTACACCTTC.

The chain links TRBV19 to TRBJ2-7; TRBD1 matches at 9 bases. V lost 4 bases, J lost 4 bases, and 5 bases stayed unmatched. Germline-derived CDR1 and CDR2 are LNHDA and SQIVND (reference sequence). The CDR3 is 14 residues long. The CDR3 DNA sequence: TGTGCCAGTAGTACTATCGACAGGGGGTACGAGCAGTACTTC. This codes for CASSTIDRGYEQYF.

A word on this clone: The sample has other DNA sequences that encode this CDR3 too. The CDR3 spells CASSPGPGNTIYF. CDR3 DNA: TGTGCCAGCTCACCGGGCCCTGGAAACACCATATATTTT. The V gene is TRBV18, the J gene TRBJ1-3; D unclear. CDR1 is KGHSH, CDR2 LQKENI, per germline. CDR3 size: 13 residues. Trimming pared 3 bases from V and 2 bases from J, leaving 5 bases between.

The rearrangement uses TRBV5-6 and TRBJ2-3; 8 bases are a match to TRBD2. The ends lost 2 bases at V and 1 base at J; junction bases unmatched: 12. The CDR3 extends over 18 amino acids. Germline V gene data show CDR1 as SGHDT and CDR2 as YYEEEE. CDR3 residues: CASSFLREGRDRTDTQYF. CDR3 DNA sequence: TGTGCCAGCAGCTTTTTACGGGAGGGCCGAGATCGCACAGATACGCAGTATTTT.

This sequence joins TRBV7-2 and TRBJ2-5, with TRBD2 matching 13 bases. Losses at the gene ends were 5 bases for V and 4 bases for J; bases not matched to a gene: 4. Germline CDR1 is SGHTA and CDR2 is FQGNSA. CDR3 length equals 15 residues. This CDR3 is CASSRTSGRRETQYF. CDR3 in DNA: TGTGCCAGCAGCCGGACTAGCGGGAGACGAGAGACCCAGTACTTC.

The chain links TRBV10-1 to TRBJ2-2; 8 bases align to TRBD2. The CDR3 covers 15 residues. V trimming: 4 bases; J trimming: 5 bases; junction bases outside the gene matches: 6. The germline CDR1 and CDR2 sequences are WNHNN and SYGVQD (reference sequence). In nucleotides, the CDR3 is TGCGCCAGCAGTGGCGGGGGGCGCAATACCGGGGAGCTGTTTTTT. This gives the protein CASSGGGRNTGELFF.

The chain has TRBV27 and TRBJ2-1, with D perhaps given as TRBD1 or TRBD2 (7 bases each). V was trimmed by 4 bases and J by 6 bases, leaving 19 bases between them. Germline assignment: CDR1 MNHEY and CDR2 SMNVEV (reference sequence). This CDR3 has 16 residues. The CDR3 DNA follows: TGTGCCAGCAGTTCCCAACAGGGGAGGGATCGCAATGAGCAGTTCTTC. This gives the protein CASSSQQGRDRNEQFF.

The rearrangement uses TRBV7-7 and TRBJ2-3; D is unresolved. Trimming removed 1 base at V and 0 bases at J, with 5 bases between. The CDR3 is 14 amino acids. Germline CDR1 reads SSHAT; CDR2 reads FNYEAQ (reference sequence). The CDR3 DNA reads as TGTGCCAGCAGCTTAGACGGGAGCACAGATACGCAGTATTTT. Amino acid sequence: CASSLDGSTDTQYF.

The rearrangement joins TRBV5-1 to TRBJ2-2; D is undetermined. The CDR3 spans 14 residues. CDR1 SGHRS and CDR2 YFSETQ come from the germline V gene. The ends were cut back, 1 base at V and 4 bases at J, with 8 bases in the middle. The CDR3 reads CASSLSLSTGELFF. CDR3 in DNA: TGCGCCAGCAGCTTGTCCCTTTCCACCGGGGAGCTGTTTTTT. Complete variable domain (other parts from reference TRBV5-1 and TRBJ2-2): KAGVTQTPRYLIKTRGQQVTLSCSPISGHRSVSWYQQTPGQGLQFLFEYFSETQRNKGNFPGRFSGRQFSNSRSEMNVSTLELGDSALYLCASSLSLSTGELFFGEGSRLTVL.

V is TRBV9 and J is TRBJ2-1, with TRBD2 identical over 11 bases. CDR1 is SGDLS, CDR2 YYNGEE, per germline. Unmatched junction bases numbered 10, after V lost 0 bases and J lost 2 bases. The CDR3 has 19 residues. The CDR3 is CASSVAQLPTSGAYNEQFF. The DNA for the CDR3 is TGTGCCAGCAGCGTAGCTCAACTTCCGACTAGCGGGGCCTACAATGAGCAGTTCTTC.